A single sample gave rise to the 15 T cell receptor beta chains below, sequenced in a study of blood T cell repertoires in COVID-19. TCRdb keeps only in-frame clones here, not all; method: immunoSEQ multiplex PCR. The data show 300,000 or so clones, approximately 90% seen once. Input material: PBMCs or T cells enriched from blood (not recorded which). The source is a woman in her twenties or thirties who had recovered from COVID-19.

The chain links TRBV19 to TRBJ2-1, with 8 bases aligning to TRBD1. Germline V gives CDR1 LNHDA, CDR2 SQIVND (reference sequence). This CDR3 has 15 residues. V lost 5 bases and J lost 7; bases outside the gene matches: 10. CDR3 DNA: TGTGCCAGTAGTCCCGGACAGGGTTTGGGTAATGAGCAGTTCTTC. This codes for CASSPGQGLGNEQFF.

The chain carries TRBV11-2 and TRBJ2-2, with a possible D match to TRBD2 (5 bases). The V gene's germline CDR1 is SGHAT and CDR2 FQNNGV. The CDR3 is 15 residues long. V lost 4 bases and J 6 bases, leaving 15 bases between the germline ends. CDR3 residues: CASSSSRGLAGELFF. CDR3 bases: TGTGCCAGCAGCTCTTCCCGCGGGCTTGCCGGGGAGCTGTTTTTT.

This rearrangement joins TRBV27 to TRBJ1-5; D possibly corresponds to TRBD1 (5 bases). The germline V and J ends were trimmed by 6 bases and 2 bases, with 8 bases remaining between them. The germline gives CDR1 MNHEY, CDR2 SMNVEV (reference sequence). CDR3 length: 13 amino acids. The CDR3 loop is CASRTEGNQPQHF. The CDR3, as DNA: TGTGCCAGCAGGACAGAAGGCAATCAGCCCCAGCATTTT.

CDR3 in DNA: TGTGCCAGCATAGTACTAGCGGGGTACAATGAGCAGTTCTTC. Its protein is CASIVLAGYNEQFF. The chain joins TRBV2 to TRBJ2-1; 10 bases are a match to TRBD2. V shed 7 bases, J shed 4 bases, and the junction held 4 bases outside the gene matches. The CDR3 is 14 amino acids. Per germline, CDR1 SNHLY and CDR2 FYNNEI.

This clone has a single count. The chain has TRBV4-3 and TRBJ1-1; 7 nucleotides line up with TRBD1. The CDR3 consists of 14 residues. With V trimmed by 3 bases and J by 5 bases, 6 bases remained unmatched. Germline values: CDR1 LGHNA, CDR2 YSLEER. The CDR3 DNA reads TGCGCCAGCAGCCACGACAGGGAAGAGACTGAAGCTTTCTTT. It codes for CASSHDREETEAFF.

The chain joins TRBV14 to TRBJ1-2; D is uncertain. The CDR3 sequence is 13 residues long. The ends were cut back, 1 base at V and 8 bases at J, with 11 bases in the middle. From germline, CDR1 is SGHDN and CDR2 FVKESK. The chain's CDR3 is CASSQAAGAGYTF. The CDR3 DNA reads TGTGCCAGCAGCCAAGCCGCGGGCGCCGGCTACACCTTC. Combining the CDR3 with reference TRBV14 and TRBJ1-2 gives the whole variable domain EAGVTQFPSHSVIEKGQTVTLRCDPISGHDNLYWYRRVMGKEIKFLLHFVKESKQDESGMPNNRFLAERTGGTYSTLKVQPAELEDSGVYFCASSQAAGAGYTFGSGTRLTVV.

This CDR3 reads CASIARGDQETQYF. As DNA, the CDR3 is TGTGCCAGCATCGCGCGCGGGGACCAAGAGACCCAGTACTTC. This chain joins TRBV27 and TRBJ2-5; D possibly corresponds to TRBD2 (6 bases). The CDR3 has 14 residues. Between the trimmed V and J ends, which lost 7 bases and 0 bases, there was a span of 12 bases. Germline assignment: CDR1 MNHEY and CDR2 SMNVEV (reference sequence).

Notes on this clone: Its ends do not fully match the called genes, so a read error is possible. Other nucleotide sequences in the sample specify the same CDR3. CDR3 sequence: CASSLASGRTTDTQYF. The DNA of the CDR3 is TGCGCCAGTAGCTTGGCAAGCGGGAGGACCACAGATACGCAGTATTTT. This chain connects TRBV5-1 to TRBJ2-3; 9 nucleotides match TRBD2. Germline lookup yields CDR1 SGHRS and CDR2 YFSETQ. The CDR3 runs to 16 residues. Full variable domain (remainder filled in from reference TRBV5-1 and TRBJ2-3): KAGVTQTPRYLIKTRGQQVTLSCSPISGHRSVSWYQQTPGQGLQFLFEYFSETQRNKGNFPGRFSGRQFSNSRSEMNVSTLELGDSALYLCASSLASGRTTDTQYFGPGTRLTVL.

J is TRBJ2-7 and V is TRBV7-4; D ambiguous. V was pared by 2 bases and J by 4 bases, with 6 bases between. CDR3 length: 12 amino acids. Per the germline V gene, CDR1 is SGHVT and CDR2 is SQSDAQ. CDR3 sequence reads: CASSLTVYEQYF. The CDR3 DNA is TGTGCCAGCAGCTTAACGGTATACGAGCAGTACTTC.

In DNA form, the CDR3 reads TGCAGCGGTGCCGGGACTAGCGGGAGCTCGTCGACCCAGTACTTC. It is translated as CSGAGTSGSSSTQYF. The chain carries TRBV29-1 and TRBJ2-5; 14 bases are shared with TRBD2. Trimming cost V 7 bases and J 7 bases; bases outside gene matches: 11. This CDR3 spans 15 amino acids. The V gene's germline CDR1 is SQVTM and CDR2 ANQGSEA.

This clone appeared once. The chain is built from TRBV6-1 and TRBJ1-1; no definite D call. V dropped 1 base and J dropped 4 bases, with 10 bases sitting between them. Germline-derived CDR1 and CDR2 are MNHNS and SASEGT. The CDR3 is made up of 14 amino acids. The CDR3 nucleotides read TGTGCCAGCAGTGAAGTGTACGGGTTCACTGAAGCTTTCTTT. Amino acids: CASSEVYGFTEAFF.

V gene TRBV6-6 combines with J gene TRBJ2-2; 8 nucleotides agree with TRBD1. From germline, CDR1 is MNHNY and CDR2 SVGAGI (reference sequence). CDR3 length: 16 amino acids. The V and J ends lost 2 bases and 6 bases, in that order; junction bases with no gene match: 8. The CDR3 sequence: CASSYPGQGEAGELFF. The CDR3 bases are TGTGCCAGCAGTTACCCCGGACAGGGTGAGGCCGGGGAGCTGTTTTTT.

A single count supports this clone. The chain uses TRBV6-5 and TRBJ2-7; 12 positions agree with TRBD1. Per germline, CDR1 MNHEY and CDR2 SVGAGI. The J segment lost 6 bases and the V segment lost 2 bases, leaving 5 bases of the junction unmatched. CDR3 length: 15 residues. The CDR3 nucleotides are TGTGCCAGCAGTTACCAGGGACAGGGGGCCTCCGAGCAGTACTTC. This encodes CASSYQGQGASEQYF.

The chain uses TRBV5-6 and TRBJ2-1, with 9 bases matching TRBD2. V was clipped by 1 base and J by 1 base; unmatched bases: 0. There are 15 residues in the CDR3. Germline values: CDR1 SGHDT, CDR2 YYEEEE. The CDR3 spells CASSLLAGSYNEQFF. DNA of the CDR3: TGTGCCAGCAGCTTGCTAGCGGGATCCTACAATGAGCAGTTCTTC. Complete variable domain (other parts from reference TRBV5-6 and TRBJ2-1): DAGVTQSPTHLIKTRGQQVTLRCSPKSGHDTVSWYQQALGQGPQFIFQYYEEEERQRGNFPDRFSGHQFPNYSSELNVNALLLGDSALYLCASSLLAGSYNEQFFGPGTRLTVL.

This clone showed up just once. This chain's CDR3 is CASSITVTVPYEQYF. The CDR3 bases are TGCGCCAGCAGCATTACGGTCACCGTACCCTACGAGCAGTACTTC. The chain couples TRBV4-1 to TRBJ2-7; D ambiguous. With 5 bases removed from V and 2 bases from J, the gap between germline ends came to 16 bases. The germline V gene encodes CDR1 MGHRA and CDR2 YSYEKL. The CDR3 consists of 15 residues.